This T cell receptor (beta chain) derives from a study of CD4 T cells in relation to SARS-CoV-2 and coronaviruses. Germline assignment: CDR1 MNHEY and CDR2 SMNVEV (reference sequence). V lost 0 bases and J lost 7; bases outside the gene matches: 7. The CDR3 length is 15 residues. Before the COVID-19 pandemic, during about 2011-2018, CD4+ T cells were taken from unexposed donors. Isolation of CD4+ T cells took place after about eleven days in culture. Testing used SARS-CoV-2 S/N and four cold-coronavirus spikes on unexposed-donor CD4+ T cells, cells permitting. Fresh IL-2 medium replaced half the medium on days 3 and 7. TCRdb's table, derived via immunoSEQ multiplex PCR, lists solely in-frame clones and lacks some. The data hold 27,000 or so clones, with approximately 80% observed a single time. General study findings and limits: Roughly three fifths of donors had memory CD4+ clonotypes crossrecognizing SARS-CoV-2 and common cold coronavirus spike.

This clone was detected a few times. What it binds is not known. The chain joins TRBV27 to TRBJ1-2; TRBD1 matches 8 bases. The TCR sequence derives from a human donor in good health. Source material: CD4+ T cells from PBMCs, cultured in vitro. In nucleotides, the CDR3 is TGTGCCAGCAGTTTATCGGGGGGACAGGTTGGTGGCTACACCTTC. This codes for CASSLSGGQVGGYTF.